This TCR beta chain was sequenced for a study of shared clonotypes between healthy human individuals. The wider study: Per donor, CD8 memory used one plate, CD8 naive used two, CD4 memory used three and CD4 naive used three. Study-wide points: Naive CD4 clonotypes overlapped across a handful of donors at about 5%. What rarefaction showed was incomplete sorted-subset sequencing despite large depth.

To note about this clone: Its target is unknown.

Assay runs were performed at deep level. Method: immunoSEQ multiplex PCR; TCRdb's copy keeps in-frame clones and lacks some. The sample consists of fewer than 400,000 clones, about 74% of them appearing once. The CDR3 has 12 residues. V lost 8 bases, J lost 8 bases, and 13 bases lay in between. The V gene's germline CDR1 is ENHRY and CDR2 SYGVKD. The chain uses TRBV10-3 and TRBJ2-1; TRBD1 might be the D (5 bases). This receptor was identified in a man aged 25 to 45 in good health. Sequencing was carried out using memory CD4+ T cells sorted from blood. The subset: CD45RA-negative fraction. CDR3 coding DNA: TGTGCCATCGGGGCTAGTAAGGATGAGCAGTTCTTC. This gives the protein CAIGASKDEQFF.